A single sample is the source of the 16 T cell receptor beta chains below, sequenced in a study of T cell changes during pregnancy in multiple sclerosis. Measured with immunoSEQ multiplex PCR; TCRdb has only the in-frame clones, and not every one. The sample shows 90,000 to 120,000 clones, around 93% of them seen only once. Specimen: peripheral blood, collected in the third trimester of pregnancy. The receptors originated from a female donor in good health, enrolled as a control in a pregnancy study.

The gene calls are TRBV9 and TRBJ1-1; D is perhaps TRBD1 (6 bases). Looked up from germline, CDR1 is SGDLS and CDR2 is YYNGEE. This CDR3 has 13 amino acids. Trimming took 3 bases from V and 4 from J, leaving 10 bases between them. Written as DNA, the CDR3 is TGTGCCAGCAGCGGCCAGGGGTTCACTGAAGCTTTCTTT. As protein: CASSGQGFTEAFF.

The V and J genes are TRBV7-8 and TRBJ1-5, with 7 bases that match TRBD1. This CDR3 has 14 residues. Germline CDR1 is SGHVS and CDR2 is FQNEAQ. The J segment lost 2 bases and the V segment lost 5 bases, leaving 3 bases of the junction unmatched. The CDR3 DNA follows: TGTGCCAGCAGCCCGGGGACAGGCAATCAGCCCCAGCATTTT. As protein: CASSPGTGNQPQHF.

The chain uses TRBV9 and TRBJ2-1, with TRBD1 matching 11 bases. V was pared by 0 bases and J by 3 bases, with 2 bases of the junction left unmatched. The CDR3 has 16 residues. Looked up from germline, CDR1 is SGDLS and CDR2 is YYNGEE. Here the CDR3 reads CASSVDGTGGYNEQFF. CDR3 bases: TGTGCCAGCAGCGTAGATGGGACAGGGGGCTACAATGAGCAGTTCTTC.

V is TRBV7-2 and J is TRBJ1-6, with 9 nucleotides matching TRBD1. The germline V gene has CDR1 SGHTA and CDR2 FQGNSA. Trimming cost V 1 base and J 9 bases; bases outside gene matches: 4. This CDR3 has 15 residues. CDR3 region: CASSLGWDRASPLHF. The CDR3, as DNA: TGTGCCAGCAGCTTAGGGTGGGACAGGGCTTCACCCCTCCACTTT.

CDR3 sequence (DNA): TGTGCCAGTAGTATAGGACGGGGGGGAGAGACCCAGTACTTC. Its translation: CASSIGRGGETQYF. The chain recombines TRBV19 with TRBJ2-5; TRBD2 agrees at 8 bases. CDR1 and CDR2 from the germline V gene are LNHDA and SQIVND (reference sequence). The V gene end was trimmed by 1 base and the J gene end by 4 bases; junction bases not matched to a gene: 2. The CDR3 length is 14 residues.

J is TRBJ1-6 and V is TRBV5-5, with D maybe TRBD1 (6 bases). The length of the CDR3 is 15 residues. The germline V and J ends were trimmed by 2 bases and 2 bases, with 8 bases remaining between them. CDR1 is SGHKS, CDR2 YYEKEE, per germline (reference sequence). The DNA for the CDR3 is TGTGCCAGCAGCTTTGGGGGCACCTATAATTCACCCCTCCACTTT. Translated, it gives CASSFGGTYNSPLHF.

The genes are TRBV4-3 and TRBJ2-2; 10 nucleotides match TRBD2. The CDR3 extends over 18 amino acids. The J segment lost 2 bases and the V segment lost 0 bases, leaving 6 bases of the junction unmatched. CDR1 LGHNA and CDR2 YSLEER come from the germline V gene. The DNA of the CDR3 is TGCGCCAGCAGCCAAGATTGGCTAGCGGGGGCCAACACCGGGGAGCTGTTTTTT. It is translated as CASSQDWLAGANTGELFF.

V is TRBV9 and J is TRBJ2-7, with a weak D call TRBD2 (5 bases). Germline V gene sequence: CDR1 SGDLS, CDR2 YYNGEE. V gave up 3 bases and J gave up 0 bases, with 10 bases separating them. The CDR3 totals 14 residues. CDR3 DNA sequence: TGTGCCAGCAGCGGGACTGAGGGCTCCTACGAGCAGTACTTC. This gives the protein CASSGTEGSYEQYF.

The V gene is TRBV4-3, the J gene TRBJ2-1; 14 positions match TRBD2. The CDR3 sequence is 17 residues long. Trimming took 4 bases from V and 4 from J; bases not matched to a gene: 6. Germline CDR1 reads LGHNA; CDR2 reads YSLEER. The CDR3 DNA follows: TGCGCCAGCAGCCTGACTAGCGGGGGGGCGAGTTACAATGAGCAGTTCTTC. This translates into CASSLTSGGASYNEQFF.

The J gene is TRBJ2-1, the V gene TRBV11-3, with 8 bases aligning to TRBD1. This CDR3 is 15 amino acids long. Germline CDR1 SGHNT, CDR2 YENEEA. The J segment lost 8 bases and the V segment lost 5 bases, leaving 11 bases of the junction unmatched. CDR3 loop: CASSQGQVEVDEQFF. CDR3 nucleotides: TGTGCCAGCAGCCAGGGACAGGTTGAGGTGGATGAGCAGTTCTTC. Complete variable domain (other parts from reference TRBV11-3 and TRBJ2-1): EAGVVQSPRYKIIEKKQPVAFWCNPISGHNTLYWYLQNLGQGPELLIRYENEEAVDDSQLPKDRFSAERLKGVDSTLKIQPAELGDSAVYLCASSQGQVEVDEQFFGPGTRLTVL.

The rearrangement uses TRBV25-1 and TRBJ1-1, with 7 bases that match TRBD1. Germline V lookup: CDR1 MGHDK, CDR2 SYGVNS. The trim removed 4 bases at V and 6 bases at J, leaving 8 bases unmatched. This CDR3 contains 14 residues. CDR3 bases: TGTGCCAGCAGTGGACACAGGGGAATCGCTGAAGCTTTCTTT. Residues: CASSGHRGIAEAFF.

This chain joins TRBV7-9 and TRBJ1-5; 10 nucleotides line up with TRBD1. The length of the CDR3 is 17 residues. J was trimmed by 0 bases and V by 1 base; bases with no gene match: 3. Germline loops: CDR1 SEHNR, CDR2 FQNEAQ (reference sequence). The CDR3 coding sequence is TGTGCCAGCAGCTTAGGGACAGGGGGTTATAGCAATCAGCCCCAGCATTTT. Translating it yields CASSLGTGGYSNQPQHF.

The V gene is TRBV14, the J gene TRBJ2-3; 9 nucleotides align to TRBD1. There are 14 residues in the CDR3. Germline CDR1 is SGHDN and CDR2 is FVKESK. Trimming cost V 4 bases and J 4 bases; bases outside gene matches: 3. The CDR3 DNA is TGTGCCAGCAGCCCACGGACAGGGGCAGATACGCAGTATTTT. As protein: CASSPRTGADTQYF.

V and J are TRBV10-3 and TRBJ2-1; TRBD2 is a possible D gene (9 bases). CDR3 size: 16 residues. Germline loops: CDR1 ENHRY, CDR2 SYGVKD. Trimming removed 1 base from V and 7 bases from J, with 17 bases in between. The CDR3 nucleotides read TGTGCCATCAGTGAGTTTGCGGGGGGGACAGGAAATGAGCAGTTCTTC. This encodes CAISEFAGGTGNEQFF.

This chain joins TRBV5-6 and TRBJ2-3; TRBD2 matches 9 bases. CDR1 and CDR2 (germline): SGHDT, YYEEEE. CDR3 length: 15 amino acids. The trim removed 4 bases at V and 4 bases at J, leaving 7 bases unmatched. For the CDR3, the DNA is TGTGCCAGCAGCCCGGAGCGGGGGGCCCCAGATACGCAGTATTTT. It is translated as CASSPERGAPDTQYF.

V and J are TRBV9 and TRBJ1-4; the match to TRBD1 covers 7 bases. V was clipped by 2 bases and J by 13 bases; unmatched bases: 11. This CDR3 has 14 amino acids. Per the germline V gene, CDR1 is SGDLS and CDR2 is YYNGEE. In DNA, the CDR3 is TGTGCCAGCAGCGTGGGGGAAGGGGGCCCGAGACTGTTTTTT. The encoded protein is CASSVGEGGPRLFF.